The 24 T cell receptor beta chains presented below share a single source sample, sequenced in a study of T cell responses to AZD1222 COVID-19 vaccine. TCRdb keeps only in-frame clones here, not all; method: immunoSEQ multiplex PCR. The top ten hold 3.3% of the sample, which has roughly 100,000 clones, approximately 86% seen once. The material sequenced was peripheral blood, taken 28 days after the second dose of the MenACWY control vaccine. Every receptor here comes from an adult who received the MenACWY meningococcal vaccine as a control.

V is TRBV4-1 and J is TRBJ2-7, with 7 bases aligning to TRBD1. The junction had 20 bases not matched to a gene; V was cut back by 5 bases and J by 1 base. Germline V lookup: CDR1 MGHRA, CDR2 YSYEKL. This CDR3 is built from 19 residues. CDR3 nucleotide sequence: TGCGCCAGCAGCTTCAATAGCATCCGTGGGACAGACCTTTCCTACGAGCAGTACTTC. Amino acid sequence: CASSFNSIRGTDLSYEQYF.

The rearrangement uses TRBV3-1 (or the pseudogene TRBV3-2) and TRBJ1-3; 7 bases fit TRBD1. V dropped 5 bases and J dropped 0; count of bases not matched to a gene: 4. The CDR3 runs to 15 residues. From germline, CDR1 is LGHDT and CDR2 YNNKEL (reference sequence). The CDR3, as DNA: TGTGCCAGCAGCAGACAGGGAAACTCTGGAAACACCATATATTTT. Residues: CASSRQGNSGNTIYF.

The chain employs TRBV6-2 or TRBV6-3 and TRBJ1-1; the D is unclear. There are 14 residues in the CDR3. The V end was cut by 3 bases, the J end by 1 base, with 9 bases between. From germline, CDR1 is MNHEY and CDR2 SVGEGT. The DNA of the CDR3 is TGTGCCAGCAGTTATGACATTCCGAACACTGAAGCTTTCTTT. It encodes CASSYDIPNTEAFF.

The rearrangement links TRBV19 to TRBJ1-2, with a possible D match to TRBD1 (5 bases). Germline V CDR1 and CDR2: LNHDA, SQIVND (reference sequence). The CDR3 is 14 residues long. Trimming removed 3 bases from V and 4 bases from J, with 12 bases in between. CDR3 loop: CASSMPGGSYGYTF. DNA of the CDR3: TGTGCCAGTAGTATGCCGGGGGGGTCCTATGGCTACACCTTC. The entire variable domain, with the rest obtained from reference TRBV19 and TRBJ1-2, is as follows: DGGITQSPKYLFRKEGQNVTLSCEQNLNHDAMYWYRQDPGQGLRLIYYSQIVNDFQKGDIAEGYSVSREKKESFPLTVTSAQKNPTAFYLCASSMPGGSYGYTFGSGTRLTVV.

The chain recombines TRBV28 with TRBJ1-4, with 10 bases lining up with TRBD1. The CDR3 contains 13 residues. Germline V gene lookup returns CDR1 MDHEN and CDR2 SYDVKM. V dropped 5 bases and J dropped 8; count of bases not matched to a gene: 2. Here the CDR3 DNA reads TGTGCCAGCAGTCGGGACAGGGGCGAAAAACTGTTTTTT. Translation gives CASSRDRGEKLFF. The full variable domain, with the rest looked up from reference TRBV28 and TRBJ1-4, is DVKVTQSSRYLVKRTGEKVFLECVQDMDHENMFWYRQDPGLGLRLIYFSYDVKMKEKGDIPEGYSVSREKKERFSLILESASTNQTSMYLCASSRDRGEKLFFGSGTQLSVL.

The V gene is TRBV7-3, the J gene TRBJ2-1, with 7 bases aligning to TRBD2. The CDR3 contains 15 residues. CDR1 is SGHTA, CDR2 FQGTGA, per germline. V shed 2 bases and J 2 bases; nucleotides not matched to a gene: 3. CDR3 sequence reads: CASSLGLAAYNEQFF. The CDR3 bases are TGTGCCAGCAGCTTAGGGCTAGCGGCCTACAATGAGCAGTTCTTC.

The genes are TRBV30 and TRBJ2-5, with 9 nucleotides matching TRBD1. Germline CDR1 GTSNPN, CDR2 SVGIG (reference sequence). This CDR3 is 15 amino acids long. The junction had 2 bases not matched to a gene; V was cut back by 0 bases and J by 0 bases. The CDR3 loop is CAWSVRDRDQETQYF. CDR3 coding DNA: TGTGCCTGGAGTGTACGGGACAGGGACCAAGAGACCCAGTACTTC.

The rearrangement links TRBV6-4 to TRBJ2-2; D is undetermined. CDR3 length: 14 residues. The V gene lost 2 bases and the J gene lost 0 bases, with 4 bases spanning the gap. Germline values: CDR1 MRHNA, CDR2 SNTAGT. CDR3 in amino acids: CASSDDTNTGELFF. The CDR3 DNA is TGTGCCAGCAGTGACGACACGAACACCGGGGAGCTGTTTTTT.

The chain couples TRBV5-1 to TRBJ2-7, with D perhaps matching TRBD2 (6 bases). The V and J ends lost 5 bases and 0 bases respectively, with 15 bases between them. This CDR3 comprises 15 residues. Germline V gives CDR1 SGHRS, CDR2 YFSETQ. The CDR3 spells CASSPGVRDSYEQYF. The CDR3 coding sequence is TGCGCCAGCAGTCCGGGGGTCAGGGACTCCTACGAGCAGTACTTC.

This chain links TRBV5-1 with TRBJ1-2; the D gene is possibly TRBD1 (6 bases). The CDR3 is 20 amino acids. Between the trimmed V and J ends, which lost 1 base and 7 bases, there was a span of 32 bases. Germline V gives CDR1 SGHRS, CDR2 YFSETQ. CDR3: CASSLSVAGASRPTRSGYTF. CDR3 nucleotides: TGCGCCAGCAGCTTGTCAGTCGCGGGGGCTTCCCGCCCCACTAGGAGTGGCTACACCTTC.

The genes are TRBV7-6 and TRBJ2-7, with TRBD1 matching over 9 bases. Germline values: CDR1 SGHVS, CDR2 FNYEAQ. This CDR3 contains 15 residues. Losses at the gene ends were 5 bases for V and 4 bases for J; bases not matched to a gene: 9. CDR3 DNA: TGTGCCAGCAGCCTTCGGGGGACAGGGAATTACGAGCAGTACTTC. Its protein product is CASSLRGTGNYEQYF.

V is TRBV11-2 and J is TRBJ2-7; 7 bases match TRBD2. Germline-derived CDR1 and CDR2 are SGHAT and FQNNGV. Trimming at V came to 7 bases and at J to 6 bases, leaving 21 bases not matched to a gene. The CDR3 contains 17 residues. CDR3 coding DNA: TGTGCCAGCACCTCCCGCGCGGGGGTTATGTCGGGATCCGAGCAGTACTTC. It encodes CASTSRAGVMSGSEQYF.

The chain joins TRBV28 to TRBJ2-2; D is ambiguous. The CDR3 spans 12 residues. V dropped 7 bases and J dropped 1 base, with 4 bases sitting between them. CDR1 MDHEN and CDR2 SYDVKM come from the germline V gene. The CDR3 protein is CASTQNTGELFF. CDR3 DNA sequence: TGTGCCAGCACGCAGAACACCGGGGAGCTGTTTTTT.

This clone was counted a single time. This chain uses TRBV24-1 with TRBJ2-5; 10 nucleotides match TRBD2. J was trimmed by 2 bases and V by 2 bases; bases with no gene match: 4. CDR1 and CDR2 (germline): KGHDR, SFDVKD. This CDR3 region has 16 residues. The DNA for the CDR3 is TGTGCCACCAGTGATTCCAGCGGGGGGGGTCAAGAGACCCAGTACTTC. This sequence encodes CATSDSSGGGQETQYF.

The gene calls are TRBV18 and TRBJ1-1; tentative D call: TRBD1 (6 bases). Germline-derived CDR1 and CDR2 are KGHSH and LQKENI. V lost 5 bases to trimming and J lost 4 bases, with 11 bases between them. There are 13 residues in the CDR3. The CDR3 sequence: CASSRGRGTEAFF. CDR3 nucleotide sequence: TGTGCCAGCTCAAGGGGGAGGGGCACTGAAGCTTTCTTT.

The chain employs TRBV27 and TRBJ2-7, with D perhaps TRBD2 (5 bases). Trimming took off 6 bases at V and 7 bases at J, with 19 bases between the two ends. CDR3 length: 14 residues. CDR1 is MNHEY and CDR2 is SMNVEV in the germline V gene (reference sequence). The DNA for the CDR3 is TGTGCCAGCAGACCCGGACTTGGTACGGGAGAGCAGTACTTC. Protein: CASRPGLGTGEQYF.

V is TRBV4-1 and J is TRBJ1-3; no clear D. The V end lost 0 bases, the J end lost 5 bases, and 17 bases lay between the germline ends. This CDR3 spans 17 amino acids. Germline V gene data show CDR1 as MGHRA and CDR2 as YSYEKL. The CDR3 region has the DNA TGCGCCAGCAGCCAAGAGAAGATCCGGACGGGGAGAAACACCATATATTTT. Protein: CASSQEKIRTGRNTIYF.

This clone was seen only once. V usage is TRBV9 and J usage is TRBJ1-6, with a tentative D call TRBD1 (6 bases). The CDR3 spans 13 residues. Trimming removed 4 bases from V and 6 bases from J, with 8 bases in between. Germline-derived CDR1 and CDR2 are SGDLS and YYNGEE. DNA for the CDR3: TGTGCCAGCAGCTGGACAGTTAATTCACCCCTCCACTTT. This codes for CASSWTVNSPLHF.

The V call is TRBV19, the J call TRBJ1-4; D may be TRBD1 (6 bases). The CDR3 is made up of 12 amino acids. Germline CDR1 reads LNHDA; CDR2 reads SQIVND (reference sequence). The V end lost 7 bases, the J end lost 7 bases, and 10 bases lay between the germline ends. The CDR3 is CASKGGSEKLFF. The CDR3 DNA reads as TGTGCCAGTAAGGGGGGTTCTGAAAAACTGTTTTTT.

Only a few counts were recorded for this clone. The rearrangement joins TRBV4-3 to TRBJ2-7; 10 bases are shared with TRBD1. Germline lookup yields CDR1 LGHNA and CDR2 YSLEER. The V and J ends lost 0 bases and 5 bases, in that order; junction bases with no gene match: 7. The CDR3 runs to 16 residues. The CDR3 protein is CASSQDPTGGRNEQYF. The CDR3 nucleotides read TGCGCCAGCAGCCAAGACCCGACAGGGGGCCGAAACGAGCAGTACTTC.

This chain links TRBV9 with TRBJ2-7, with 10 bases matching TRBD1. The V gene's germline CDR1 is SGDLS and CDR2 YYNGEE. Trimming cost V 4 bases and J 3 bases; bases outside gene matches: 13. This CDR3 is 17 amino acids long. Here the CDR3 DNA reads TGTGCCAGCAGCCCCCGATCCAGACAGGGGGCGAGCTACGAGCAGTACTTC. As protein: CASSPRSRQGASYEQYF.

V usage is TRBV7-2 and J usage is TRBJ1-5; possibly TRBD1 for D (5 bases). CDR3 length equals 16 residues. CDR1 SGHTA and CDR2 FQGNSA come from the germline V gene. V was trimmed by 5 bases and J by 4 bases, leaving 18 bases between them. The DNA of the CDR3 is TGTGCCAGCAGCCCATCGAAAGGGGATAGGAATCAGCCCCAGCATTTT. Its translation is CASSPSKGDRNQPQHF.

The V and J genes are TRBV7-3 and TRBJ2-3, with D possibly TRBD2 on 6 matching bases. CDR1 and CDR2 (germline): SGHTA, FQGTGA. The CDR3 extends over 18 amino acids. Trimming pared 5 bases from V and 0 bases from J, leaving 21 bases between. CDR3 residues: CASSLFSLRGTSTDTQYF. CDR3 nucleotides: TGTGCCAGCAGCCTATTCTCTCTACGGGGGACTAGCACAGATACGCAGTATTTT.

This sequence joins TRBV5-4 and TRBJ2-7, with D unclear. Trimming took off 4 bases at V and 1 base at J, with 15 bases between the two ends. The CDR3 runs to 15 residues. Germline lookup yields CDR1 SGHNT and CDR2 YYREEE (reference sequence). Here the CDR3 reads CASSQGLIGSYEQYF. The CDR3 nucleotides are TGTGCCAGCAGCCAAGGGTTAATAGGGTCCTACGAGCAGTACTTC.